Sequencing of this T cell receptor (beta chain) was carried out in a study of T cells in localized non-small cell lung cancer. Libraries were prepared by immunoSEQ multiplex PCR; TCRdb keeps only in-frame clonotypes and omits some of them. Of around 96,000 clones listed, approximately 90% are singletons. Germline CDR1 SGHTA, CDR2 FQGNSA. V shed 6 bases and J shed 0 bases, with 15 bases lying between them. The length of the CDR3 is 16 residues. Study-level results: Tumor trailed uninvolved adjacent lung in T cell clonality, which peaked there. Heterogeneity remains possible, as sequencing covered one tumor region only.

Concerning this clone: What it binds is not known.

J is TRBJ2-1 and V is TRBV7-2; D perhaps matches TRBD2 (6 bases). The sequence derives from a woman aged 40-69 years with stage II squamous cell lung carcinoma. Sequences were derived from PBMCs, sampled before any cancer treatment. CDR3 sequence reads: CASRTDSGSSYNEQFF. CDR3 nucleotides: TGTGCCAGCAGGACCGATAGCGGAAGCTCCTACAATGAGCAGTTCTTC.